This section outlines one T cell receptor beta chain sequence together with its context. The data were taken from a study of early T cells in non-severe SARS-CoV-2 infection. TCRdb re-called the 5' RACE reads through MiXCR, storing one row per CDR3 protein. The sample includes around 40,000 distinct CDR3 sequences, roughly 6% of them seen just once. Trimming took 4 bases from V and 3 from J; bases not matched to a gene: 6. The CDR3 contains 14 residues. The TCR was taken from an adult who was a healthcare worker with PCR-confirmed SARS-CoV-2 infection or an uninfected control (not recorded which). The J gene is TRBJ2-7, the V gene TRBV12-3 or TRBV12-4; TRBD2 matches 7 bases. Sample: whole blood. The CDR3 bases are TGTGCCAGCAGTTCCAGTCCTAGCGGCTACGAGCAGTACTTC. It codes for CASSSSPSGYEQYF.